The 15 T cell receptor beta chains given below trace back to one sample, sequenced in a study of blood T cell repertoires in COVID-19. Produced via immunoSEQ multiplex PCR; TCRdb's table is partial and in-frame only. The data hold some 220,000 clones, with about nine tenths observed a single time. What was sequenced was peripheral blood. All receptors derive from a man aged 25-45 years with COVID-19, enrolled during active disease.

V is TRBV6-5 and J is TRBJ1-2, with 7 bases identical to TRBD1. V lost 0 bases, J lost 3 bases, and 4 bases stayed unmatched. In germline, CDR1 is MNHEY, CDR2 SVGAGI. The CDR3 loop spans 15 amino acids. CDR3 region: CASSYSRDSYYGYTF. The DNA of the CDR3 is TGTGCCAGCAGTTACTCGCGGGACAGCTACTATGGCTACACCTTC.

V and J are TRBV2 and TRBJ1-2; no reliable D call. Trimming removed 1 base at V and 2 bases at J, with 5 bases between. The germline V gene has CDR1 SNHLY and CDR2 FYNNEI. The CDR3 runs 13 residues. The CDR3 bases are TGTGCCAGCAGTGAAGGAACAAACTATGGCTACACCTTC. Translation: CASSEGTNYGYTF.

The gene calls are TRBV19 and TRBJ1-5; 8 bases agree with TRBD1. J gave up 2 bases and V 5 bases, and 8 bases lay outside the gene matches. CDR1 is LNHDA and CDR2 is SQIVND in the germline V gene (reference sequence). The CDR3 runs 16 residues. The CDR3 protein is CASSSRTGSGNQPQHF. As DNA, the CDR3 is TGTGCCAGTAGTTCCCGGACAGGGAGCGGCAATCAGCCCCAGCATTTT.

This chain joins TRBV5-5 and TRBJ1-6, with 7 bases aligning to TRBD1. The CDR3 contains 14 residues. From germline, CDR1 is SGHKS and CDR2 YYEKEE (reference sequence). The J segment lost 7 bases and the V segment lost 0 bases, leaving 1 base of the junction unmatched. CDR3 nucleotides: TGTGCCAGCAGCTTGGAGACAGGGAATTCACCCCTCCACTTT. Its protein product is CASSLETGNSPLHF.

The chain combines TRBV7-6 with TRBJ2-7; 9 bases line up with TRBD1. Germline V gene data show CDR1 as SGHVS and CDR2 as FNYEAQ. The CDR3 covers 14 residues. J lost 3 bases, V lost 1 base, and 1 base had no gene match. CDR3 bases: TGTGCCAGCAGCTTAGAGGACAGGGGCTACGAGCAGTACTTC. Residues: CASSLEDRGYEQYF.

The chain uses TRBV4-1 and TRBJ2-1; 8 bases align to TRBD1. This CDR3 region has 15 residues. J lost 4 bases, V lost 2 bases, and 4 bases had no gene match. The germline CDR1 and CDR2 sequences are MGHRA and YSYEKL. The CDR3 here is CASSQPGGHYNEQFF. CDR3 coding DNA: TGCGCCAGCAGCCAACCAGGGGGCCATTACAATGAGCAGTTCTTC.

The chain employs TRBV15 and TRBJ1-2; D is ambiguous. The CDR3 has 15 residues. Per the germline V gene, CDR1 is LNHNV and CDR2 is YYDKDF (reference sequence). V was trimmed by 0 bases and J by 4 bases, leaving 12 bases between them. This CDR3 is CATSRDRGSSYGYTF. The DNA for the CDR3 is TGTGCCACCAGCAGAGATCGCGGAAGTAGCTATGGCTACACCTTC.

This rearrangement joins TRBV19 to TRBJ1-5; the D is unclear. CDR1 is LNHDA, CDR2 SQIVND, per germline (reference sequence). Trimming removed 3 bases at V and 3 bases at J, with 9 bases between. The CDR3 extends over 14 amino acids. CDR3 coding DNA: TGTGCCAGTAGTATTTCGGGTCCCAATCAGCCCCAGCATTTT. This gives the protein CASSISGPNQPQHF.

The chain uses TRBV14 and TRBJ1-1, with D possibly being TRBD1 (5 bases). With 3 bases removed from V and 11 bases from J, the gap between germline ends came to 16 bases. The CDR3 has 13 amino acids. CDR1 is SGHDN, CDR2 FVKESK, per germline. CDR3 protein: CASSQGIGVRAFF. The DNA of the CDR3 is TGTGCCAGCAGCCAGGGGATAGGGGTACGCGCTTTCTTT.

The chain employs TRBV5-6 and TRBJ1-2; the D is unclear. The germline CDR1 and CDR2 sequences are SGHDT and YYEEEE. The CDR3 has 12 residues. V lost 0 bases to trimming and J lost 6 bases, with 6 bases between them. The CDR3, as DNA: TGTGCCAGCAGCTTGGTGCAGGATGGCTACACCTTC. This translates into CASSLVQDGYTF.

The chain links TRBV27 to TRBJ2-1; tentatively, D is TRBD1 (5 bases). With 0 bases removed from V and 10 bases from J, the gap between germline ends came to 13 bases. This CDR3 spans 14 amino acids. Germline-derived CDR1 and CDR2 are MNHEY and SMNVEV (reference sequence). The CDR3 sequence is CASSLSKTVAEQFF. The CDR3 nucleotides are TGTGCCAGCAGTTTATCTAAGACAGTAGCCGAGCAGTTCTTC.

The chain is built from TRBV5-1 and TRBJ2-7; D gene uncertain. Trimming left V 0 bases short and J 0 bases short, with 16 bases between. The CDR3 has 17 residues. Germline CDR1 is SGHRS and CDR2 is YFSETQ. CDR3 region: CASSLVSQAELSYEQYF. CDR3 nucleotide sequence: TGCGCCAGCAGCTTGGTGTCTCAGGCAGAACTCTCCTACGAGCAGTACTTC. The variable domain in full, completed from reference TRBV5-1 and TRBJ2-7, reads KAGVTQTPRYLIKTRGQQVTLSCSPISGHRSVSWYQQTPGQGLQFLFEYFSETQRNKGNFPGRFSGRQFSNSRSEMNVSTLELGDSALYLCASSLVSQAELSYEQYFGPGTRLTVT.

DNA for the CDR3: TGTGCCATCAGCTTAGGGGACCAGGGGGCCAAAAACATTCAGTACTTC. Protein: CAISLGDQGAKNIQYF. The rearrangement uses TRBV10-3 and TRBJ2-4; tentative D call: TRBD1 (6 bases). The CDR3 runs to 16 residues. V lost 6 bases and J 1 base, leaving 16 bases between the germline ends. From germline, CDR1 is ENHRY and CDR2 SYGVKD.

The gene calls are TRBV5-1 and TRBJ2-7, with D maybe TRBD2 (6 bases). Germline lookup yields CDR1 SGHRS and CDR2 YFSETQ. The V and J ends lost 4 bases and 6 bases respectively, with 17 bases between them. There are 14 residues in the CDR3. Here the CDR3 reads CASSEGGTVSEQYF. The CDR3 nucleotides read TGCGCCAGCAGCGAGGGAGGTACGGTATCCGAGCAGTACTTC. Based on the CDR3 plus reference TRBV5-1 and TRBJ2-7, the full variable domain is KAGVTQTPRYLIKTRGQQVTLSCSPISGHRSVSWYQQTPGQGLQFLFEYFSETQRNKGNFPGRFSGRQFSNSRSEMNVSTLELGDSALYLCASSEGGTVSEQYFGPGTRLTVT.

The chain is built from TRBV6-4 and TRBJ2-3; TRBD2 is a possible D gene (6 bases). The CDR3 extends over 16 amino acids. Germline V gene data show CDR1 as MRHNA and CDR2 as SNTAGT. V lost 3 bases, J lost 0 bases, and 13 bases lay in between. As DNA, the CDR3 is TGTGCCAGCAGTGAGCGGGGATTAGATAGCACAGATACGCAGTATTTT. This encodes CASSERGLDSTDTQYF.